These T cell receptor beta chains were read from a single sample in a study of T cell repertoires in cytomegalovirus infection. TCRdb reprocessed the reads via MiXCR and lists one record per CDR3 protein. Here the sample spans about 89,000 distinct CDR3 sequences, 25% to 30% being singletons. Their antigen targets remain unknown. Sequenced here: CD8+ T cells from cultured PBMCs, sampled from culture after CMV antigen stimulation. The receptor set was obtained from a human donor in good health (CMV status not recorded). Some clones in this sample may be carry-over from other donors' samples. The CDR3 runs from the conserved cysteine through the conserved F or W. The order of the fields is V gene, J gene, D gene, clone size, CDR3 protein, CDR3 DNA. A D gene is named only where the DNA matches it firmly. Size is omitted from some rows. Given values are once, few, many or a class for expanded clones.

v_call: TRBV6-6; j_call: TRBJ2-7; d_call: TRBD2; clone_size: .; cdr3_aa: CASSTTSGGGEQYF; cdr3_nt: TGTGCCAGCAGTACAACTAGCGGGGGTGGGGAGCAGTACTTC
v_call: TRBV7-9; j_call: TRBJ2-4; d_call: TRBD1; clone_size: .; cdr3_aa: CASSGQGKGAKNIQYF; cdr3_nt: TGTGCCAGCAGCGGACAGGGGAAGGGGGCCAAAAACATTCAGTACTTC
v_call: TRBV6-5; j_call: TRBJ1-1; d_call: .; clone_size: .; cdr3_aa: CASSYGEAGTEAFF; cdr3_nt: TGTGCCAGCAGTTACGGGGAGGCAGGCACTGAAGCTTTCTTT
v_call: TRBV12-3/TRBV12-4; j_call: TRBJ1-1; d_call: .; clone_size: .; cdr3_aa: CASTRGPQVEAFF; cdr3_nt: TGTGCCAGCACCCGCGGCCCTCAGGTTGAAGCTTTCTTT
v_call: TRBV29-1; j_call: TRBJ2-1; d_call: TRBD2; clone_size: once; cdr3_aa: CSVAGEDYISYNEQFF; cdr3_nt: TGCAGCGTGGCGGGGGAGGACTATATATCCTACAATGAGCAGTTCTTC
v_call: TRBV7-3; j_call: TRBJ2-3; d_call: .; clone_size: .; cdr3_aa: CASSQGADTQYF; cdr3_nt: TGTGCCAGCAGCCAGGGTGCAGATACGCAGTATTTT
v_call: TRBV19; j_call: TRBJ2-1; d_call: .; clone_size: few; cdr3_aa: CASSIGASADEQFF; cdr3_nt: TGTGCCAGTAGTATAGGGGCTAGCGCGGATGAGCAGTTCTTC
v_call: TRBV28; j_call: TRBJ2-3; d_call: .; clone_size: few; cdr3_aa: CASSPQGPSTDTQYF; cdr3_nt: TGTGCCAGCAGTCCGCAGGGTCCCAGCACAGATACGCAGTATTTT
v_call: TRBV7-6; j_call: TRBJ1-5; d_call: TRBD1; clone_size: .; cdr3_aa: CASSLGQGHQPQHF; cdr3_nt: TGTGCCAGCAGCCTAGGACAGGGACATCAGCCCCAGCATTTT
v_call: TRBV2; j_call: TRBJ2-7; d_call: TRBD1; clone_size: .; cdr3_aa: CASSDPGQDEQYF; cdr3_nt: TGTGCCAGCAGTGATCCCGGACAGGACGAGCAGTACTTC
v_call: TRBV7-2; j_call: TRBJ2-3; d_call: .; clone_size: few; cdr3_aa: CASSPDQDTQYF; cdr3_nt: TGTGCCAGCAGCCCTGACCAGGATACGCAGTATTTT
v_call: TRBV5-6; j_call: TRBJ2-3; d_call: TRBD1; clone_size: .; cdr3_aa: CASSLVTGAFTDTQYF; cdr3_nt: TGTGCCAGCAGCTTGGTGACAGGGGCCTTTACGGATACGCAGTATTTT
v_call: TRBV11-2; j_call: TRBJ2-3; d_call: TRBD2; clone_size: many; cdr3_aa: CASSATGTSGAFTDTQYF; cdr3_nt: TGTGCCAGCAGCGCCACCGGGACTAGCGGAGCTTTCACAGATACGCAGTATTTT
v_call: TRBV12-3/TRBV12-4; j_call: TRBJ1-1; d_call: .; clone_size: few; cdr3_aa: CASSPQTGWNTEAFF; cdr3_nt: TGTGCCAGCAGTCCCCAGACAGGCTGGAACACTGAAGCTTTCTTT
v_call: TRBV6-6; j_call: TRBJ1-1; d_call: TRBD1; clone_size: .; cdr3_aa: CASREPGGYTEAFF; cdr3_nt: TGTGCCAGCAGAGAACCAGGGGGGTACACTGAAGCTTTCTTT
v_call: TRBV20-1; j_call: TRBJ2-7; d_call: .; clone_size: .; cdr3_aa: CSVRDIRGSSYEQYF; cdr3_nt: TGCAGTGTTAGGGACATCAGGGGAAGCTCCTACGAGCAGTACTTC
v_call: TRBV27; j_call: TRBJ2-5; d_call: .; clone_size: .; cdr3_aa: CASSFDLGGTQYF; cdr3_nt: TGTGCCAGCAGTTTCGACCTGGGAGGGACCCAGTACTTC
v_call: TRBV12-3/TRBV12-4; j_call: TRBJ1-1; d_call: .; clone_size: .; cdr3_aa: CASSLANTEAFF; cdr3_nt: TGTGCCAGCAGTTTAGCTAACACTGAAGCTTTCTTT
v_call: TRBV7-3; j_call: TRBJ1-1; d_call: TRBD1; clone_size: few; cdr3_aa: CASSLSPGTDHTEAFF; cdr3_nt: TGTGCCAGCAGCCTCTCTCCCGGGACAGACCACACTGAAGCTTTCTTT
v_call: TRBV5-1; j_call: TRBJ2-7; d_call: .; clone_size: few; cdr3_aa: CASSLWVTDYEQYF; cdr3_nt: TGCGCCAGCAGCTTGTGGGTGACAGACTACGAGCAGTACTTC
v_call: TRBV7-6; j_call: TRBJ1-2; d_call: TRBD1; clone_size: .; cdr3_aa: CASSIRDRKLISGYTF; cdr3_nt: TGTGCCAGCAGCATCCGGGACAGGAAGCTTATAAGCGGCTACACCTTC
v_call: TRBV6-6; j_call: TRBJ1-1; d_call: TRBD1; clone_size: few; cdr3_aa: CASSIQGVNTEAFF; cdr3_nt: TGTGCCAGCAGCATACAGGGGGTGAACACTGAAGCTTTCTTT
v_call: TRBV19; j_call: TRBJ1-2; d_call: TRBD1; clone_size: many; cdr3_aa: CASGQGAKYGYTF; cdr3_nt: TGTGCCAGCGGACAGGGGGCAAAATATGGCTACACCTTC
v_call: TRBV7-6; j_call: TRBJ2-1; d_call: TRBD2; clone_size: few; cdr3_aa: CASSLLAGADYNEQFF; cdr3_nt: TGTGCCAGCAGCTTGCTAGCGGGGGCCGACTACAATGAGCAGTTCTTC
v_call: TRBV4-1; j_call: TRBJ1-1; d_call: .; clone_size: few; cdr3_aa: CASSQDPRSSTEAFF; cdr3_nt: TGCGCCAGCAGCCAAGATCCCAGGTCTTCCACTGAAGCTTTCTTT
v_call: TRBV2; j_call: TRBJ2-1; d_call: .; clone_size: .; cdr3_aa: CASKTSYDEQFF; cdr3_nt: TGTGCCAGCAAAACTAGTTACGATGAGCAGTTCTTC
v_call: TRBV12-3/TRBV12-4; j_call: TRBJ2-1; d_call: TRBD2; clone_size: few; cdr3_aa: CAIEAGGPGNEQFF; cdr3_nt: TGTGCCATTGAAGCGGGGGGGCCAGGGAATGAGCAGTTCTTC
v_call: TRBV15; j_call: TRBJ1-2; d_call: .; clone_size: few; cdr3_aa: CATSGLQGLGGYGYTF; cdr3_nt: TGTGCCACCAGCGGTCTACAGGGTTTAGGAGGCTATGGCTACACCTTC
v_call: TRBV14; j_call: TRBJ1-6; d_call: .; clone_size: many; cdr3_aa: CASSPGDSSYNSPLHF; cdr3_nt: TGTGCCAGCAGCCCAGGGGATTCTTCCTATAATTCACCCCTCCACTTT
v_call: TRBV4-1; j_call: TRBJ2-7; d_call: TRBD2; clone_size: .; cdr3_aa: CASSSNGGEQYF; cdr3_nt: TGCGCCAGCAGCTCGAACGGGGGGGAGCAGTACTTC
v_call: TRBV28; j_call: TRBJ2-7; d_call: .; clone_size: few; cdr3_aa: CASSAVGGLSYEQYF; cdr3_nt: TGTGCCAGCAGTGCAGTGGGGGGTCTCTCCTACGAGCAGTACTTC
v_call: TRBV27; j_call: TRBJ2-7; d_call: .; clone_size: many; cdr3_aa: CASSPSGWEQYF; cdr3_nt: TGTGCCAGCAGTCCCTCGGGATGGGAGCAGTACTTC
v_call: TRBV30; j_call: TRBJ2-7; d_call: TRBD2; clone_size: many; cdr3_aa: CAWSVLAGYEQYF; cdr3_nt: TGTGCCTGGAGTGTACTAGCGGGCTACGAGCAGTACTTC
v_call: TRBV5-6; j_call: TRBJ1-1; d_call: .; clone_size: many; cdr3_aa: CASSSWTDPRMNTEAFF; cdr3_nt: TGTGCCAGCAGCTCCTGGACGGACCCAAGAATGAACACTGAAGCTTTCTTT
v_call: TRBV4-1; j_call: TRBJ2-3; d_call: TRBD2; clone_size: .; cdr3_aa: CASSGYGGASTDTQYF; cdr3_nt: TGCGCCAGCAGCGGATACGGGGGGGCCAGCACAGATACGCAGTATTTT
v_call: TRBV24-1; j_call: TRBJ2-3; d_call: .; clone_size: .; cdr3_aa: CATSDLRGANTQYF; cdr3_nt: TGTGCCACCAGTGATTTGCGGGGGGCAAATACGCAGTATTTT